This entry lists 30 T cell receptor beta chains sequenced from one sample in a study of prognosis after radiotherapy for stage I lung cancer. TCR beta CDR3 amplification from genomic DNA was performed by two-round multiplex PCR. Primers specific to each TRBV and TRBJ gene drove first-round PCR. Each CDR3 protein is one row after TCRdb ran MiXCR on the multiplex PCR reads. The table has 15,000 or so distinct CDR3 sequences, roughly 31% seen once. Sequenced material: PBMCs, taken before or after stereotactic body radiation therapy (not recorded which). The receptors here all came from a donor over 45 with non-small cell lung cancer.

This clonotype was seen at least ten times. The chain uses TRBV5-4 and TRBJ2-1, with a tentative D call TRBD2 (5 bases). From germline, CDR1 is SGHNT and CDR2 YYREEE (reference sequence). V dropped 2 bases and J dropped 1 base, with 13 bases sitting between them. The CDR3 spans 16 residues. The DNA for the CDR3 is TGTGCCAGCAGCTTAGGAGGCGAGATGTCCTACAATGAGCAGTTCTTC. Translated, it gives CASSLGGEMSYNEQFF.

This clonotype was observed a handful of times. The CDR3 DNA is TGTGCCAGCTCACTACCGTTCGGGACGGAGCATAATTCACCCCTCCACTTT. Translation: CASSLPFGTEHNSPLHF. This chain uses TRBV18 with TRBJ1-6; possible D gene TRBD1, 5 bases. Germline-derived CDR1 and CDR2 are KGHSH and LQKENI. The CDR3 consists of 17 residues. V gave up 4 bases and J gave up 5 bases, with 18 bases separating them.

This clonotype was found many times. The rearrangement links TRBV24-1 to TRBJ2-7; perhaps TRBD1 as D (5 bases). Trimming removed 7 bases from V and 1 base from J, with 16 bases in between. Per germline, CDR1 KGHDR and CDR2 SFDVKD. This CDR3 comprises 15 residues. For the CDR3, the DNA is TGTGCCACCAGCGATCCCCGGGCAGGGTCCTACGAGCAGTACTTC. Translating gives CATSDPRAGSYEQYF.

Of note for this clonotype: A read error likely explains this, since a far larger clone differs by one base. The V and J genes are TRBV4-1 and TRBJ2-5; 14 bases agree with TRBD2. The DNA end favors TRBJ2-7, so the J call may be wrong. The CDR3 spans 18 residues. Germline CDR1 and CDR2: MGHRA and YSYEKL. The CDR3: CASSPDVRTSGRSYEQYF. The CDR3 nucleotides read TGCGCCAGCAGCCCCGACGTAAGGACTAGCGGGAGGTCCTACGAGCAGTACTTC.

Judged by abundance, this clonotype is medium-sized. CDR3 sequence: CASGALTGSEQYF. The CDR3 coding sequence is TGTGCCAGCGGAGCCTTGACAGGGAGCGAGCAGTACTTC. The chain has TRBV12-3 or TRBV12-4 and TRBJ2-7; 7 bases agree with TRBD1. V gave up 8 bases and J gave up 6 bases; unmatched junction bases: 10. There are 13 residues in the CDR3.

This clonotype has a count of ten or more. V usage is TRBV4-2 and J usage is TRBJ1-6; D remains unclear. Germline-derived CDR1 and CDR2 are LGHNA and YNFKEQ. The V and J ends lost 0 bases and 8 bases respectively, with 11 bases between them. The CDR3 is 15 residues long. This CDR3 is CASSQELRADSPLHF. In DNA, the CDR3 is TGTGCCAGCAGCCAAGAGTTAAGGGCTGATTCACCCCTCCACTTT.

A note on this clonotype: This CDR3 is missing its conserved last phenylalanine or tryptophan, likely due to a read error. The chain combines TRBV19 with TRBJ1-5; the match to TRBD1 covers 7 bases. J gave up 4 bases and V 1 base, and 4 bases lay outside the gene matches. The CDR3 covers 15 residues. Germline V gives CDR1 LNHDA, CDR2 SQIVND (reference sequence). The CDR3 loop is CASSIVGTVNQPQHS. CDR3 coding DNA: TGTGCCAGTAGTATAGTAGGGACAGTTAATCAGCCCCAGCATTCT.

In this sample, this clonotype turned up once. Only one base separates this from a far larger clonotype, so it likely reflects a read error. The gene calls are TRBV6-8 and TRBJ1-5; 9 nucleotides line up with TRBD1. This CDR3 is 16 amino acids long. CDR1 and CDR2 from the germline V gene are MNHGY and SAAAGT. V lost 4 bases to trimming and J lost 6 bases; unmatched junction nucleotides: 10. The CDR3 DNA sequence: TGTGCCAGCAGTTCCCGGAACAGGGGGCGTGGTCAGCCCCAGCATTTT. Protein: CASSSRNRGRGQPQHF.

Relative to its sample, this clonotype is medium-sized. V and J are TRBV20-1 and TRBJ1-5; D gene uncertain. There are 15 residues in the CDR3. The germline gives CDR1 DFQATT, CDR2 SNEGSKA (reference sequence). With 0 bases removed from V and 9 bases from J, the gap between germline ends came to 18 bases. CDR3 protein: CSARDIVAVRGPQHF. CDR3 sequence (DNA): TGCAGTGCTAGAGATATTGTGGCAGTTCGTGGGCCCCAGCATTTT.

By sample fraction, this clonotype is medium-sized. The chain carries TRBV5-1 and TRBJ2-1, with 7 bases that match TRBD1. The CDR3 runs to 15 residues. With 5 bases clipped from V and 0 bases from J, the junction kept 5 bases outside the gene matches. Germline values: CDR1 SGHRS, CDR2 YFSETQ. The CDR3 sequence is CASRLTGSSYNEQFF. The CDR3 nucleotides read TGCGCCAGCAGACTGACAGGGAGCTCCTACAATGAGCAGTTCTTC.

This clonotype occurred many times. The chain combines TRBV11-3 with TRBJ2-2; 8 bases align to TRBD1. Per germline, CDR1 SGHNT and CDR2 YENEEA. J was trimmed by 0 bases and V by 3 bases; bases with no gene match: 18. The CDR3 sequence is 21 residues long. CDR3 in amino acids: CASSFSPTGTGKPSNTGELFF. The CDR3 DNA follows: TGTGCCAGCAGCTTCTCACCTACCGGGACAGGAAAACCTTCGAACACCGGGGAGCTGTTTTTT.

As regards this clonotype: Given a far larger clone just one base away, this is likely a sequencing read error. The V call is TRBV6-4, the J call TRBJ1-2, with D maybe TRBD1 (6 bases). CDR3 size: 16 residues. Trimming removed 5 bases from V and 6 bases from J, with 22 bases in between. CDR1 MRHNA and CDR2 SNTAGT come from the germline V gene. The CDR3 sequence is CASSLRPRTEENGYTF. CDR3 in DNA: TGTGCCAGCAGTTTGCGTCCGAGGACAGAGGAGAATGGCTACACCTTC.

Judged by abundance, this clonotype is medium-sized. The J gene is TRBJ2-2, the V gene TRBV6-1; no firm D call. CDR1 is MNHNS, CDR2 SASEGT, per germline. V was pared by 7 bases and J by 6 bases, with 18 bases between. The CDR3 is 15 residues long. The CDR3 region is CASNEQSTFAGELFF. The CDR3, as DNA: TGTGCCAGCAACGAACAAAGTACGTTCGCCGGGGAGCTGTTTTTT.

This clonotype was observed at least ten times. V usage is TRBV3-1 and J usage is TRBJ2-3, with 11 bases aligning to TRBD2. Germline CDR1 is LGHDT and CDR2 is YNNKEL (reference sequence). This CDR3 is built from 18 residues. V gave up 0 bases and J gave up 2 bases; unmatched junction bases: 7. CDR3 sequence (DNA): TGTGCCAGCAGCCAAGATGTGGCTAGCGGGAGGAACACAGATACGCAGTATTTT. It codes for CASSQDVASGRNTDTQYF.

This clonotype was counted at least ten times. The chain uses TRBV19 and TRBJ1-4, with 11 nucleotides matching TRBD1. V gave up 7 bases and J gave up 6 bases; unmatched junction bases: 1. CDR1 is LNHDA and CDR2 is SQIVND in the germline V gene (reference sequence). The CDR3 length is 13 residues. CDR3 nucleotide sequence: TGTGCCAGTACGGGACAGGGGGATGAAAAACTGTTTTTT. It yields the protein CASTGQGDEKLFF.

This clonotype was counted many times. The chain uses TRBV5-1 and TRBJ1-1, with unresolved D. The CDR3 length is 14 residues. V gave up 1 base and J gave up 1 base, with 8 bases separating them. Germline assignment: CDR1 SGHRS and CDR2 YFSETQ. The CDR3 sequence: CASSLIDTNTEAFF. The CDR3, as DNA: TGCGCCAGCAGCTTGATAGACACGAACACTGAAGCTTTCTTT. Supplemented by reference TRBV5-1 and TRBJ1-1, the full variable domain reads KAGVTQTPRYLIKTRGQQVTLSCSPISGHRSVSWYQQTPGQGLQFLFEYFSETQRNKGNFPGRFSGRQFSNSRSEMNVSTLELGDSALYLCASSLIDTNTEAFFGQGTRLTVV.

This clonotype was recorded at least ten times. The J gene is TRBJ2-5, the V gene TRBV20-1; TRBD2 matches at 7 bases. V was pared by 3 bases and J by 5 bases, with 6 bases of the junction left unmatched. Per germline, CDR1 DFQATT and CDR2 SNEGSKA (reference sequence). The CDR3 length is 13 residues. In DNA, the CDR3 is TGCAGTGCTAGGGGGGAGGGCGGGGAGACCCAGTACTTC. Encoded protein: CSARGEGGETQYF.

A remark on this clonotype: The junction does not match germline at one end; this may be a read error. The J gene is TRBJ1-5, the V gene TRBV6-1; 10 bases fit TRBD1. The CDR3 has 15 residues. The germline gives CDR1 MNHNS, CDR2 SASEGT. The CDR3 region is CDSSTGTGDLKPQHF. CDR3 coding DNA: TGTGACAGCAGTACGGGGACAGGGGATTTGAAGCCCCAGCATTTT.

At least ten counts were recorded for this clonotype. V is TRBV6-1 and J is TRBJ1-1; 11 bases agree with TRBD1. Germline loops: CDR1 MNHNS, CDR2 SASEGT. After removal of 10 bases from V and 5 bases from J, the junction contained 15 bases not matched to a gene. The CDR3 runs 16 residues. In DNA, the CDR3 is TGTGCCACCGTAGGAAGGGACAGGGGGATGAGTACTGAAGCTTTCTTT. Its protein product is CATVGRDRGMSTEAFF.

V gene TRBV12-3 or TRBV12-4 combines with J gene TRBJ2-1, with 9 bases lining up with TRBD2. The CDR3 has 15 residues. The V segment lost 6 bases and the J segment 7 bases; nucleotides outside the gene matches: 10. The CDR3 bases are TGTGCCAGCAGGTCCCCGAGACTAGCGGTTAATGAGCAGTTCTTC. This translates into CASRSPRLAVNEQFF.

Worth noting for this clonotype: A far larger clone is one nucleotide away, so this likely arose from a read error. V is TRBV6-9 and J is TRBJ2-1; 10 bases map to TRBD2. This CDR3 region has 16 residues. Germline CDR1 and CDR2: MNHGY and SVAAGI. The CDR3: CASSEVWTSGDNVQFF. The CDR3 nucleotides read TGTGCCAGCAGTGAAGTTTGGACTAGCGGCGACAATGTGCAGTTCTTC.

This clonotype was recorded once. A far larger clone is off by one base, so a read error is likely. The chain combines TRBV10-3 with TRBJ2-5; D gene unclear. The J call may not be correct, given that the DNA end is closer to TRBJ2-1. CDR3 size: 17 residues. The germline V gene encodes CDR1 ENHRY and CDR2 SYGVKD. CDR3 DNA: TGTGCCATCAGTGAGTCGCCTCTTTGGCCCCTTCACAATGAGCAGTTCTTC. Its translation is CAISESPLWPLHNEQFF.

The rearrangement links TRBV15 to TRBJ2-1; D unresolved. CDR3 size: 13 residues. Germline CDR1 and CDR2: LNHNV and YYDKDF (reference sequence). The germline V and J ends were trimmed by 2 bases and 9 bases, with 11 bases remaining between them. CDR3: CATSRQDVGEQFF. The CDR3 bases are TGTGCCACCAGCAGACAGGATGTTGGTGAGCAGTTCTTC.

This clonotype is labeled large (0.1 to 1%). The chain combines TRBV6-2 or TRBV6-3 with TRBJ2-7, with 8 positions matching TRBD2. Germline V CDR1 and CDR2: MNHEY, SVGEGT. V dropped 5 bases and J dropped 2; count of bases not matched to a gene: 5. This CDR3 spans 14 amino acids. The CDR3 protein is CASSQEAGAYEQYF. In DNA form, the CDR3 reads TGTGCCAGCAGTCAAGAAGCGGGAGCCTACGAGCAGTACTTC.

As to this clonotype: A read error may explain this, as a much larger clone is one base away. The chain has TRBV29-1 and TRBJ1-1; the D is unclear. Germline V gives CDR1 SQVTM, CDR2 ANQGSEA. The length of the CDR3 is 13 residues. V lost 1 base and J lost 8, with 14 bases in between. The CDR3 DNA sequence: TGCAGCGTTGAAGTGTCGGGCCCGGGGGAAGCTTTCTTT. This codes for CSVEVSGPGEAFF.

This clonotype was counted ten times or more. V is TRBV7-2 and J is TRBJ2-5; TRBD1 matches at 9 bases. The CDR3 runs to 15 residues. The V and J ends lost 1 base and 4 bases, in that order; junction bases with no gene match: 4. Germline V gene sequence: CDR1 SGHTA, CDR2 FQGNSA. DNA of the CDR3: TGTGCCAGCAGCTTAGGAGGGACAGGGTCAGAGACCCAGTACTTC. Residues: CASSLGGTGSETQYF.

This clonotype was detected many times. The chain links TRBV9 to TRBJ1-6; D is unresolved. Trimming left V 0 bases short and J 1 base short, with 2 bases between. This CDR3 has 14 residues. Germline assignment: CDR1 SGDLS and CDR2 YYNGEE. CDR3: CASSVGSYNSPLHF. The CDR3 nucleotides read TGTGCCAGCAGCGTAGGATCCTATAATTCACCCCTCCACTTT. Variable domain in full (rest from reference TRBV9 and TRBJ1-6): DSGVTQTPKHLITATGQRVTLRCSPRSGDLSVYWYQQSLDQGLQFLIQYYNGEERAKGNILERFSAQQFPDLHSELNLSSLELGDSALYFCASSVGSYNSPLHFGNGTRLTVT.

This clonotype has a count of ten or more. The rearrangement joins TRBV3-1 to TRBJ1-4; D may be TRBD1 (6 bases). The CDR3 has 13 amino acids. The V end lost 5 bases, the J end lost 6 bases, and 10 bases lay between the germline ends. The germline CDR1 and CDR2 sequences are LGHDT and YNNKEL (reference sequence). The chain's CDR3 is CASSTRTDEKLFF. The CDR3 nucleotides are TGTGCCAGCAGCACCCGGACAGATGAAAAACTGTTTTTT.

This clonotype occurred many times. The V and J genes are TRBV20-1 and TRBJ2-5; 7 nucleotides agree with TRBD2. CDR1 is DFQATT, CDR2 SNEGSKA, per germline (reference sequence). There are 13 residues in the CDR3. V shed 6 bases, J shed 5 bases, and the junction held 9 bases outside the gene matches. The CDR3 spells CSASVAGHETQYF. The CDR3 DNA reads TGCAGTGCCAGCGTAGCGGGCCACGAGACCCAGTACTTC.

V is TRBV20-1 and J is TRBJ2-5; D remains ambiguous. Germline values: CDR1 DFQATT, CDR2 SNEGSKA (reference sequence). Trimming took 3 bases from V and 5 from J, leaving 16 bases between them. The CDR3 loop spans 14 amino acids. CDR3 residues: CSARVSAGTETQYF. CDR3 nucleotide sequence: TGCAGTGCTAGGGTCTCGGCAGGAACCGAGACCCAGTACTTC.